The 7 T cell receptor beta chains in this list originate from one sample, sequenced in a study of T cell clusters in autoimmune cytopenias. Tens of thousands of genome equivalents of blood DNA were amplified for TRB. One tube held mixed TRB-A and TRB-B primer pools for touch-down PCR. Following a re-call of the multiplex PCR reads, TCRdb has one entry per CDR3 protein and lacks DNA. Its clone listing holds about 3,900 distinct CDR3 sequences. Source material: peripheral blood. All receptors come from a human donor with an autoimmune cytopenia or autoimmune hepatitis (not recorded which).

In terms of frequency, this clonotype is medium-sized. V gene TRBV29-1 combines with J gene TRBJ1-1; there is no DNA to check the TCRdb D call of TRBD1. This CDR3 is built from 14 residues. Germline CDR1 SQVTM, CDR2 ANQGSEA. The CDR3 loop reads CSVETDRGGEQAFF.

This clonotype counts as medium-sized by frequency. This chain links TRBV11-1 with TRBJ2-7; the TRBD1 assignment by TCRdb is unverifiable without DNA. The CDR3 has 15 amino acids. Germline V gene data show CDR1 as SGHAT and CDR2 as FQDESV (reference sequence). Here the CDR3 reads CASSLASRDPYEQYF.

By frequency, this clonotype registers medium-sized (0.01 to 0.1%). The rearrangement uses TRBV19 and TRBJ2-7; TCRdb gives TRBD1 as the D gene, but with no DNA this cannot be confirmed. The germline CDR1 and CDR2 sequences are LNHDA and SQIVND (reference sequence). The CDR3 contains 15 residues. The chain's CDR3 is CASQVTTAPSYEQYF.

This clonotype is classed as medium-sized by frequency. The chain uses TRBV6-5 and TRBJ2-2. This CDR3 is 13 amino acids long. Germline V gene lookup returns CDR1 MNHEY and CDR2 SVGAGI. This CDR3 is CASSRANTGELFF.

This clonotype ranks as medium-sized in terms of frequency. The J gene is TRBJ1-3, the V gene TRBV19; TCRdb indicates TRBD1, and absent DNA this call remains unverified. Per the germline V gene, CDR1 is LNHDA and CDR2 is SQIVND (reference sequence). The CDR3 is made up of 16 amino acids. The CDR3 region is CASSPGTGGHGNTIYF.

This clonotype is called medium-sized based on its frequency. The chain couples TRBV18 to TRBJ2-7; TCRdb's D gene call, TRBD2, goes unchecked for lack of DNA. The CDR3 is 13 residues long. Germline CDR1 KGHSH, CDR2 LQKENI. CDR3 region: CASATSELYEQYF.

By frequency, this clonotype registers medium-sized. The chain's CDR3 is CASSLAGADGELFF. This rearrangement joins TRBV7-4 to TRBJ2-2; TCRdb indicates TRBD1, and absent DNA this call remains unverified. The germline CDR1 and CDR2 sequences are SGHVT and SQSDAQ. CDR3 length: 14 amino acids.